This record concerns one TCR beta chain sequence. Its cognate antigen is unknown. The sample comes from a study of T cell clones after liver transplantation. Study as a whole: Graft-donor-reactive sequences were compared with third-party-reactive TCRbeta sequences from pre-transplant mixed lymphocyte reactions. Apart from a few HCV-positive recipients, transplants were for non-autoimmune, non-viral reasons. Overall study results and limits: These preliminary findings come from unstandardized post-transplant sampling times. A larger donor-reactive than third-party decline suggested partial antigen-specific deletion.

The repertoire was sequenced with immunoSEQ multiplex PCR; TCRdb's copy has only in-frame clones and lacks some. Of over 15,000 clones detected, approximately 89% appear once; the ten largest clones hold under 15%. This CDR3 contains 21 residues. The rearrangement joins TRBV7-5 to TRBJ1-2; the table's D gene call, TRBD1, was not cross checked with the DNA. TRBV7-5 is labeled a pseudogene. The clonotype was recovered from a human donor who received a liver transplant. Sample: CD8+ T cells from blood, taken before liver transplant. The CDR3 DNA reads TGTGTCAGAAGCTTAGGCCCCAGGGGCCGTCACCCTCCGGGACAAGCCTATGGCTACACCTTC. Translation: CVRSLGPRGRHPPGQAYGYTF.